The 8 T cell receptor beta chains reported below all come from one sample, sequenced in a study of spatial heterogeneity in lung cancer. Regarding time point: sample taken at primary tumor resection. Overall study results and limits: Mutation counts in tumors were tracked by counts of expanded intratumoral alpha and beta TCRs.

Which antigens these TCRs recognize remains unknown. TCRdb recomputed calls from the 5' RACE reads with MiXCR, one row per CDR3 protein. The table lists 15,000 or so distinct CDR3 sequences, about 4.8% of them singletons. Source: lung tumor tissue, taken at surgery. These receptors all come from a female donor with early-stage non-small cell lung cancer.

On this clonotype: This beta chain is a stray sequence in a library constructed for alpha chains; its clone size is not meaningful. The V gene is TRBV4-1, the J gene TRBJ2-7; 12 bases are shared with TRBD1. Per the germline V gene, CDR1 is MGHRA and CDR2 is YSYEKL. The length of the CDR3 is 15 residues. With 3 bases clipped from V and 1 base from J, the junction kept 1 base outside the gene matches. Written as DNA, the CDR3 is TGCGCCAGCAGCCAGGGACAGGGGGCTTCCTACGAGCAGTACTTC. Protein: CASSQGQGASYEQYF.

Concerning this clonotype itself: This beta chain represents an off-target read in a library built for alpha chains; its size is of limited meaning. CDR3: CASSPAGTLGANVLTF. In nucleotides, the CDR3 is TGTGCCAGCTCACCTGCAGGGACACTGGGGGCCAACGTCCTGACTTTC. J is TRBJ2-6 and V is TRBV18; D is perhaps TRBD1 (6 bases). CDR3 length equals 16 residues. The germline CDR1 and CDR2 sequences are KGHSH and LQKENI. Trimming took 3 bases from V and 4 from J, leaving 13 bases between them.

This clonotype has ten or more counts. Because this beta chain is a stray read in a library intended to capture alpha chains, its abundance should not be given much weight. V and J are TRBV7-2 and TRBJ2-5; 8 nucleotides match TRBD1. The CDR3 covers 17 residues. The germline V gene encodes CDR1 SGHTA and CDR2 FQGNSA. After removal of 0 bases from V and 2 bases from J, the junction contained 8 bases not matched to a gene. CDR3 amino acids: CASSLAFAGGQQETQYF. CDR3 sequence (DNA): TGTGCCAGCAGCTTAGCGTTTGCAGGGGGCCAACAAGAGACCCAGTACTTC.

This clonotype was seen repeatedly, ten times or more. This beta chain is a stray read from a library made for alpha chains; its abundance is not meaningful. The chain recombines TRBV11-2 with TRBJ1-2; D gene uncertain. The CDR3 spans 12 residues. V lost 5 bases, J lost 4 bases, and 8 bases lay in between. Germline V gene lookup returns CDR1 SGHAT and CDR2 FQNNGV. CDR3 sequence (DNA): TGTGCCAGCAGCCCCCGAGGCTATGGCTACACCTTC. Translation gives CASSPRGYGYTF.

By sample fraction, this clonotype is medium-sized. Because this beta chain is a stray read in a library intended to capture alpha chains, its abundance should not be given much weight. The chain recombines TRBV5-6 with TRBJ2-3; TRBD2 might be the D (5 bases). The CDR3 runs 13 residues. The germline V and J ends were trimmed by 6 bases and 1 base, with 9 bases remaining between them. Looked up from germline, CDR1 is SGHDT and CDR2 is YYEEEE. The CDR3 region has the DNA TGTGCCAGCACCCCCGGGGGCACAGATACGCAGTATTTT. This codes for CASTPGGTDTQYF.

This clonotype was detected a few times. As an off-target read in a library built for alpha chains, this beta chain has a frequency of little significance. The V and J genes are TRBV7-8 and TRBJ2-7, with D possibly being TRBD1 (6 bases). Trimming took off 2 bases at V and 4 bases at J, with 15 bases between the two ends. There are 15 residues in the CDR3. CDR1 is SGHVS and CDR2 is FQNEAQ in the germline V gene. The CDR3 nucleotides read TGTGCCAGCAGCTTATCCTCCTTACAGGGTTACGAGCAGTACTTC. It encodes CASSLSSLQGYEQYF.

This clonotype was seen at least ten times. This beta chain is off target for a library built for alpha chains, so its abundance means little. The chain couples TRBV7-3 to TRBJ2-2, with 8 bases identical to TRBD2. Germline-derived CDR1 and CDR2 are SGHTA and FQGTGA. The CDR3 is 16 amino acids. V was pared by 2 bases and J by 1 base, with 3 bases of the junction left unmatched. The CDR3 spells CASSLWLAGNTGELFF. CDR3 in DNA: TGTGCCAGCAGCTTATGGCTAGCGGGGAACACCGGGGAGCTGTTTTTT.

In this sample, this clonotype is medium-sized (0.01 to 0.1%). The library was built for alpha chains, so this beta chain is an off-target read and its size means little. The chain combines TRBV18 with TRBJ2-7; TRBD1 aligns across 10 bases. The CDR3 is 14 residues long. The V segment lost 3 bases and the J segment 5 bases; nucleotides outside the gene matches: 4. Germline-derived CDR1 and CDR2 are KGHSH and LQKENI. The CDR3, as DNA: TGTGCCAGCTCACCGGGACAGGGGAGGGACGAGCAGTACTTC. Amino acids: CASSPGQGRDEQYF.